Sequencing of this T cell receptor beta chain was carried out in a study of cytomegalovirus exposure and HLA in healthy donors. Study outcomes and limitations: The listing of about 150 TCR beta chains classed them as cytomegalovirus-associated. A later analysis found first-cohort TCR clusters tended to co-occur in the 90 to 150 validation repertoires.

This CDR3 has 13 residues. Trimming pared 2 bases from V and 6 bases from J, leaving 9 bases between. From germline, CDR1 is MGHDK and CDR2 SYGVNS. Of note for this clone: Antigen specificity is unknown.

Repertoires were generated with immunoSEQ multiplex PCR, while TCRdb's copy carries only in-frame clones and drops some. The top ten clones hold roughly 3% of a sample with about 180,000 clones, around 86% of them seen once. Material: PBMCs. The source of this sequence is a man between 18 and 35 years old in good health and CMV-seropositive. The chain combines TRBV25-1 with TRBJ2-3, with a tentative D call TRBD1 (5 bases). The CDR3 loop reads CASSEARVDTQYF. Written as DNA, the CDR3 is TGTGCCAGCAGTGAAGCCAGGGTGGATACGCAGTATTTT.